What follows describes a single T cell receptor (beta chain). Its antigen is not identified. The record originates from a study of blood T cells in healthy people across ages. The CDR3 has 15 residues. The germline gives CDR1 LNHDA, CDR2 SQIVND (reference sequence). With V trimmed by 6 bases and J by 7 bases, 7 bases remained unmatched. A second PCR, run for roughly 7 to 11 cycles, used a sample-barcoded 5' primer plus a J-beta primer mix. One entry per CDR3 protein, called by TCRdb with MiXCR from the 5' RACE reads. The table includes about 1,400,000 distinct CDR3 sequences, roughly 45% detected once. Study results and limitations: Using unsorted PBMCs precluded a conclusive naive versus antigen-experienced comparison. TCR beta diversity per million T cells fell roughly linearly with age.

The rearrangement links TRBV19 to TRBJ2-1, with 12 bases matching TRBD2. The sample consisted of blood. The sequence derives from a woman between 18 and 30 years old in good health. CDR3 sequence reads: CASRDTSGRLNEQFF. CDR3 in DNA: TGTGCCAGTAGGGATACTAGCGGGAGGCTTAATGAGCAGTTCTTC.